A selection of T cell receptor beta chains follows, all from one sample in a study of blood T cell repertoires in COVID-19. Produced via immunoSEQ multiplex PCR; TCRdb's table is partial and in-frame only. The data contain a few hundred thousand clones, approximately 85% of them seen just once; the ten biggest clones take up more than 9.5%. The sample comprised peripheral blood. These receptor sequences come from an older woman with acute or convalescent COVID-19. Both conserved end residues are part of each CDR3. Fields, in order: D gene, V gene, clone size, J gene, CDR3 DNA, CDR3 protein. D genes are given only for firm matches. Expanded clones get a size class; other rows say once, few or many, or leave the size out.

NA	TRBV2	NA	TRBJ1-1	TGTGCCAGCAGTGAAGGAGCCCTCCTCGGGAACACTGAAGCTTTCTTT	CASSEGALLGNTEAFF
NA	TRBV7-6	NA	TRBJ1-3	TGTGCCAGCAGCTCCCGGACAGAACCCTCTGGAAACACCATATATTTT	CASSSRTEPSGNTIYF
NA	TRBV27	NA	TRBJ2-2	TGTGCCAGCAGTTCCGGCCTAGCGAGAAACACCGGGGAGCTGTTTTTT	CASSSGLARNTGELFF
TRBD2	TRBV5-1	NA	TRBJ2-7	TGCGCCAGCAGCTCTTTTAGCGGGGGAATCTACGAGCAGTACTTC	CASSSFSGGIYEQYF
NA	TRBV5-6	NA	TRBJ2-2	TGTGCCAGCAGCTTGACGGAGACCGGGGAGCTGTTTTTT	CASSLTETGELFF
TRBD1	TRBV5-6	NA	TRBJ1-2	TGTGCCAGCACCCTGGGACAGCTCTATGGCTACACCTTC	CASTLGQLYGYTF
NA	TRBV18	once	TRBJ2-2	TGTGCCAGCTCACCAGCCAGGGCCCAAACCGGGGAGCTGTTTTTT	CASSPARAQTGELFF
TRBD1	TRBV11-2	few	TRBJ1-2	TGTGCCAGCAGCCTTCAAAACCGGGACAGGGGTTTCTTC	CASSLQNRDRGFF
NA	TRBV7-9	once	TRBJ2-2	TGTGCCAGCAGCTTAAAACAGGTCACCGGGGAGCTGTTTTTT	CASSLKQVTGELFF
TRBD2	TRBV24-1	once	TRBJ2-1	TGTGCCACCAGTGGGACTAGCGGGGGGGCCTACAATGAGCAGTTCTTC	CATSGTSGGAYNEQFF
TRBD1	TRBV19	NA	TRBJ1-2	TGTGCCAGTAGGGCAGGGGGCAACTATGGCTACACCTTC	CASRAGGNYGYTF
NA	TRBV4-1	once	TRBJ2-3	TGCGCCAGCAGCCGCGGGACCACGGGAGATACGCAGTATTTT	CASSRGTTGDTQYF
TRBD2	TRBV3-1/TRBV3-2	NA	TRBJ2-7	TGTGCCAGCAGCCCACAGCGGGGGGGCCATAGCGAGCAGTACTTC	CASSPQRGGHSEQYF
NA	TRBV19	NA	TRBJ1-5	TGTGCCAGTAGACCCCACACCTGGGAGCAGCCCCAGCATTTT	CASRPHTWEQPQHF
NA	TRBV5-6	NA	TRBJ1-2	TGTGCCAGCAGCTTGAATGGGAGGGAGAATGGCTACACCTTC	CASSLNGRENGYTF
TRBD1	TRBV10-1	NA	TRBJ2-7	TGCGCCAGCGTTTGGTCGGGACAGCAAGAGTTCGTCGGAACGGAGCAGTACTTC	CASVWSGQQEFVGTEQYF
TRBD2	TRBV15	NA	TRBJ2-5	TGTGCCACCAGCAGAGATTCGGGGGAGGGCGAGACCCAGTACTTC	CATSRDSGEGETQYF
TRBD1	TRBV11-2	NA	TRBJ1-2	TGTGCCAGCAGCCGAACCGGGACAGATGGCTACACCTTC	CASSRTGTDGYTF
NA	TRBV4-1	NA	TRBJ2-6	TGCGCCAGCAGCCACCCGGGGGTAGGCAACGTCCTGACTTTC	CASSHPGVGNVLTF
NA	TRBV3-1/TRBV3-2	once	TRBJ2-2	TGTGCCAGCAGCCAAGTCCCCGGGACCGGGGAGCTGTTTTTT	CASSQVPGTGELFF